Listed below are T cell receptor beta chains from one sample, sequenced in a study of shared clonotypes between healthy human individuals. Profiling relied on immunoSEQ multiplex PCR, and the TCRdb table lists in-frame clones only, not all of them. The repertoire holds approximately 590,000 clones, with about 95% as singletons. What was sequenced was naive CD8+ T cells sorted from blood. The origin of the receptors is a woman in her 30s in good health. CDR3s include the opening cysteine and the closing phenylalanine or tryptophan. The D gene is left open where the match is weak. Clone sizes are given selectively: once, few, many, or a class where the clone is expanded.

j_gene | abundance | len | d_gene | v_gene | CDR3aa | CDR3nt
TRBJ1-1 | . | 16 | . | TRBV19 | CASSIQNENMNTEAFF | TGTGCCAGTAGTATTCAAAACGAGAACATGAACACTGAAGCTTTCTTT
TRBJ2-5 | . | 17 | TRBD2 | TRBV5-1 | CASSYLPGLAGLETQYF | TGCGCCAGCAGCTACCTACCGGGACTAGCGGGACTGGAGACCCAGTACTTC
TRBJ2-1 | . | 17 | TRBD2 | TRBV15 | CATSSNPGLASYDEQFF | TGTGCCACCAGCAGTAACCCCGGACTAGCGTCGTATGATGAGCAGTTCTTC
TRBJ2-2 | . | 12 | . | TRBV10-1 | CASSSLAGELFF | TGCGCCAGCAGTTCTCTTGCCGGGGAGCTGTTTTTT
TRBJ2-1 | . | 17 | TRBD1 | TRBV29-1 | CSVEKGTGGSPVGEQFF | TGCAGCGTTGAAAAGGGTACAGGGGGATCCCCTGTAGGTGAGCAGTTCTTC
TRBJ2-7 | . | 13 | . | TRBV13 | CASSLGWSYEQYF | TGTGCCAGCAGCTTAGGATGGAGCTACGAGCAGTACTTC
TRBJ1-2 | . | 16 | . | TRBV7-8 | CASSLMTVPTNYGYTF | TGTGCCAGCAGCTTAATGACGGTCCCTACTAACTATGGCTACACCTTC
TRBJ2-1 | . | 18 | TRBD2 | TRBV6-7 | CASSTPSRLAGEWDEQFF | TGTGCCAGCAGTACCCCATCCCGACTAGCGGGAGAATGGGATGAGCAGTTCTTC
TRBJ1-5 | . | 15 | . | TRBV27 | CASSLLAGTNQPQHF | TGTGCCAGCAGTTTATTGGCAGGGACCAATCAGCCCCAGCATTTT
TRBJ2-7 | . | 13 | . | TRBV19 | CASSIDEGYEQYF | TGTGCCAGTAGTATAGATGAGGGATACGAGCAGTACTTC
TRBJ2-7 | . | 14 | . | TRBV2 | CATSGGSPSYEQYF | TGTGCCACCTCCGGGGGCTCCCCCTCCTACGAGCAGTACTTC
TRBJ2-3 | . | 11 | . | TRBV6-6 | CASSLGDTQYF | TGTGCCAGCAGTCTAGGGGATACGCAGTATTTT
TRBJ2-7 | . | 16 | TRBD1 | TRBV7-9 | CASSSPRTGVTHEQYF | TGTGCCAGCAGCTCTCCAAGGACAGGGGTGACCCACGAGCAGTACTTC
TRBJ2-5 | once | 14 | . | TRBV4-1 | CASSLRPGPREQYF | TGCGCCAGCAGCCTTAGACCGGGACCCCGAGAGCAGTACTTC
TRBJ1-5 | . | 15 | TRBD1 | TRBV10-3 | CAISEGQADNQPQHF | TGTGCCATCAGTGAGGGACAGGCTGACAATCAGCCCCAGCATTTT
TRBJ1-5 | few | 14 | TRBD1 | TRBV28 | CASSFGQGVKPQHF | TGTGCCAGCAGTTTCGGCCAGGGGGTGAAGCCCCAGCATTTT
TRBJ1-1 | . | 15 | . | TRBV11-2 | CASSLVAGGETEAFF | TGTGCCAGCAGCTTAGTAGCCGGGGGCGAGACTGAAGCTTTCTTT
TRBJ1-6 | . | 15 | TRBD1 | TRBV19 | CASTSTGNFESPLHF | TGTGCCAGTACATCGACAGGGAATTTCGAATCACCCCTCCACTTT
TRBJ2-3 | . | 13 | . | TRBV7-9 | CASSEDDTDTQYF | TGTGCCAGCAGCGAGGACGACACAGATACGCAGTATTTT
TRBJ2-6 | . | 15 | . | TRBV5-8 | CASSVGQSGANVLTF | TGTGCCAGCAGCGTCGGACAGTCTGGGGCCAACGTCCTGACTTTC
TRBJ1-2 | . | 13 | . | TRBV6-5 | CASSYSGSRGYTF | TGTGCCAGCAGTTACTCGGGCAGCCGGGGCTACACCTTC
TRBJ2-6 | . | 17 | TRBD1 | TRBV9 | CASSVGQVQAGANVLTF | TGTGCCAGCAGCGTTGGACAGGTTCAGGCTGGGGCCAACGTCCTGACTTTC
TRBJ2-6 | . | 15 | TRBD1 | TRBV5-8 | CASPGTGTGANVLTF | TGTGCCAGCCCCGGGACAGGGACCGGGGCCAACGTCCTGACTTTC
TRBJ2-3 | . | 15 | . | TRBV5-4 | CASSFVGGRTDTQYF | TGTGCCAGCAGCTTTGTAGGTGGTAGGACAGATACGCAGTATTTT
TRBJ2-1 | . | 13 | . | TRBV29-1 | CSVEGTENNEQFF | TGCAGCGTTGAAGGGACGGAGAACAATGAGCAGTTCTTC
TRBJ2-5 | once | 15 | TRBD2 | TRBV7-8 | CASSLVAGVGETQYF | TGTGCCAGCAGCTTGGTAGCGGGAGTAGGAGAGACCCAGTACTTC
TRBJ2-2 | . | 15 | . | TRBV6-1 | CASSDGDYPTGELFF | TGTGCCAGCAGTGATGGAGACTACCCCACCGGGGAGCTGTTTTTT